This T cell receptor (beta chain) was captured by sequencing in a study of CD8+CD57+ T cells in acquired aplastic anemia (dated by TCRdb to the late 2010s). With respect to the entire study: Extracted DNA from sorted CD4+ and CD8+ cells averaged approximately 3 ug, ranging from roughly 0.17 to 30 ug. General conclusions and limits of the study: Twenty-nine CD8+ CDR3 sequences were found to be shared between patients and controls, but these sequences appeared to be highly expressed in patients and within the immunodominant clones of the patients. No significant difference in CD8+ Simpson's diversity was found between patients and healthy controls (P=0.060).

Genomic DNA was used as template for profiling of TCR beta VDJ combinations and CDR3 sequences. An Illumina HiSeq 2000 was used for TCR repertoire sequencing. Per the source publication's procedure: Repertoire assessment relied on Simpson's diversity index, CDR3 size and DJ length profiles, and TRBV/TRBJ rearrangement plots. The immunodominant clone was defined as the most abundant DNA sequence in deep sequencing data. CDR3 amino acid sequences were checked for sharing across subjects and were also compared against the VDJdb database and published repertoires. TCRdb trimmed the raw reads at Q25, called clones with MiXCR and kept productive beta chains. Rows with a matching CDR3 protein are joined into one entry that keeps the most common DNA and genes. The V and J calls come from TCRdb's annotation, not from the publication. The sample table lists 250,000 to 300,000 distinct CDR3 sequences, around 60% of them with a count of one. Around 7.6% of the sample goes to the ten largest clones.

Regarding this clonotype: No cognate antigen has been identified for it. The sample holds no much larger clone one base away, and base qualities are not on file.

In the study, sorted CD4+ and CD8+ blood T cells from patients with severe aplastic anemia and from healthy subjects underwent deep sequencing of TCR repertoires. Ficoll-Paque density gradient centrifugation was used to isolate peripheral blood mononuclear cells. Before DNA extraction, CD4+ and CD8+ T cells were sorted by FACS or by magnetic beads. CDR1 LNHNV and CDR2 YYDKDF were looked up in the germline V gene (reference sequence). V sheds 0 bases and J sheds 8 bases, leaving 13 bases between their ends. From the cysteine through the phenylalanine, the CDR3 covers 15 amino acids. Only the CDR3 DNA is retained, 45 bases long and in frame from the first base.

The source of this sequence is a human donor with severe aplastic anemia or a healthy control (not recorded which). Sequencing was carried out using sorted CD4+, CD8+, or CD8+CD57+ T cells (not recorded which) from PBMCs. This receptor chain uses TRBV15 and TRBJ1-4; a tentative D match to TRBD1 spans 6 bases. The bases are TGTGCCACCAGCAGAGATAGGGGGGTTTGGGAAAAACTGTTTTTT. Its protein is CATSRDRGVWEKLFF.